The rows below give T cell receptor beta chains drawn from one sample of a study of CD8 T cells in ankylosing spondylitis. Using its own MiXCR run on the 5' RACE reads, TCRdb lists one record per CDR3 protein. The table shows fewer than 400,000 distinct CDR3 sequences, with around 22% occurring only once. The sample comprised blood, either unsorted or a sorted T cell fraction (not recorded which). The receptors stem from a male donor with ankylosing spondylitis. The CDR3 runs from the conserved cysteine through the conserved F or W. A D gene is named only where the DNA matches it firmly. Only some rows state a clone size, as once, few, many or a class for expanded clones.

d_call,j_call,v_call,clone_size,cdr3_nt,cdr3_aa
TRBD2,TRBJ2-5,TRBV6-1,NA,TGTGCCAGCAGTGAAAGGGTAGCGGGAGGTCCAGGGGAGACCCAGTACTTC,CASSERVAGGPGETQYF
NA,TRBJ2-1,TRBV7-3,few,TGTGCCAGCAGCTTAGGTAGCGGCCCATACAATGAGCAGTTCTTC,CASSLGSGPYNEQFF
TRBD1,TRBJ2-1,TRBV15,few,TGTGCCACCAGCGGAGACAGGGGGCTCAACAATGAGCAGTTCTTC,CATSGDRGLNNEQFF
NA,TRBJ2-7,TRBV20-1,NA,TGCAGTGCTGGAGACCTAGAAAGAAGCTACGAGCAGTACTTC,CSAGDLERSYEQYF
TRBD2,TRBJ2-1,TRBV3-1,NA,TGTGCCAGCAGCCACCGACTAGCGGGTTTCAATGAGCAGTTCTTC,CASSHRLAGFNEQFF
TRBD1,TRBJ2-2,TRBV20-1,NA,TGCAGTGCTAGAGAATCCGGGACAGGGGGCTCCGGGGAGCTGTTTTTT,CSARESGTGGSGELFF
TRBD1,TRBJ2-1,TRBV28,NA,TGTGCCAGCAGAGAACAGGGGGACAATGAGCAGTTCTTC,CASREQGDNEQFF
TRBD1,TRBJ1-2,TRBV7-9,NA,TGTGCCAGCAGCTGGGACAGTCACTATGGCTACACCTTC,CASSWDSHYGYTF
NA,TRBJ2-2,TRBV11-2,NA,TGTGCCAGCAGCCCGATCTCGTTGACCGGGGAGCTGTTTTTT,CASSPISLTGELFF
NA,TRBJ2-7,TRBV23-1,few,TGCGCCGCACTACGACTAAGACCGTACGAGCAGTACTTC,CAALRLRPYEQYF
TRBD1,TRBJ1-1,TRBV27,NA,TGTGCCAGCAGCTTGGACCCTCCCATCTTGACAGGGTTGAACACTGAAGCTTTCTTT,CASSLDPPILTGLNTEAFF
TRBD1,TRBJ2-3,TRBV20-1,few,TGCAGTGCAGAACCGGGACAGGGAACAGATACGCAGTATTTT,CSAEPGQGTDTQYF
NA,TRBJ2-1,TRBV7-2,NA,TGTGCCAGCAGCTTACGCTCGGCTAGAAGAGCCTACAATGAGCAGTTCTTC,CASSLRSARRAYNEQFF
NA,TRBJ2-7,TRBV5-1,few,TGCGCCAGCAGCCCCGCTCCCTGGCAGGGCCCGGGCGAGCAGTACTTC,CASSPAPWQGPGEQYF
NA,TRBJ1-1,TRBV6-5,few,TGTGCCAGCAGTTCTCGGATGACATACAGGTTAGCAAACACTGAAGCTTTCTTT,CASSSRMTYRLANTEAFF
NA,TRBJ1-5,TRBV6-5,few,TGTGCCAGCAGTTACGCAGGATATAGCAATCAGCCCCAGCATTTT,CASSYAGYSNQPQHF
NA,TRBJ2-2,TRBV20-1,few,TGCAGTGCTAGAGTGACGGGATTGGCGAACACCGGGGAGCTGTTTTTT,CSARVTGLANTGELFF
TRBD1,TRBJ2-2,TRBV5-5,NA,TGTGCCAGCACCATTGTCCAGGGGGCCGGCGGGGAGCTGTTTTTT,CASTIVQGAGGELFF
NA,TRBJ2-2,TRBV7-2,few,TGTGCCAGCAGCTTGAGTGTGGTTGCGAACACCGGGGAGCTGTTTTTT,CASSLSVVANTGELFF
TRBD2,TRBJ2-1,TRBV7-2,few,TGTGCCAGCAGGAGAGCTAGCGGGAAGGTTTACAATGAGCAGTTCTTC,CASRRASGKVYNEQFF
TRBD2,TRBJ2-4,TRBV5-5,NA,TGTGCCAGCAGCCGACTAGCGGGAGGGCCGAACATTCAGTACTTC,CASSRLAGGPNIQYF
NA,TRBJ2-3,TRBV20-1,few,TGCAGTGCTAACTTGGGGGGAGTGGTAGATACGCAGTATTTT,CSANLGGVVDTQYF
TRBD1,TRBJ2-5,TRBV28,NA,TGTGCCAGCAGTTCCCTACAGGGGGCAGAGACCCAGTACTTC,CASSSLQGAETQYF
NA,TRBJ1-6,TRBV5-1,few,TGCGCCAGCAGCTGGGGCCGGACAGACAATAATTCACCCCTCCACTTT,CASSWGRTDNNSPLHF
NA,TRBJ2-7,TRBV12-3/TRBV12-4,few,TGTGCCAGCAGTTTAGACCCAGGCTACGAGCAGTACTTC,CASSLDPGYEQYF
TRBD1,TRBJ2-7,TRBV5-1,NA,TGCGCCAGCAGCTTTGCAGGGACAGGGAGTTACGAGCAGTACTTC,CASSFAGTGSYEQYF
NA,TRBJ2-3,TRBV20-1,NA,TGCAGTGCCGGGGACGATACGCAGTATTTT,CSAGDDTQYF
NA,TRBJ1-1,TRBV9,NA,TGTGCCAGCAGCATTCAAACGGACACTGAAGCTTTCTTT,CASSIQTDTEAFF
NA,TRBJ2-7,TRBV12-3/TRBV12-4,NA,TGTGCCAGCAGTCAGACTCCTTATCCCGACGAGCAGTACTTC,CASSQTPYPDEQYF
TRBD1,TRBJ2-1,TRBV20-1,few,TGCAGTGCTAGAGACCCAGGGACAGCATACAATGAGCAGTTCTTC,CSARDPGTAYNEQFF
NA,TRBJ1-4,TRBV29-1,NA,TGCAGCGTTGTCCAACCCTTAGGAGAAAAACTGTTTTTT,CSVVQPLGEKLFF
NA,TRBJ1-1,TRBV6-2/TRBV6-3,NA,TGTGCCAGCAGTTCCAACGACAGGGAAGCTTTCTTT,CASSSNDREAFF
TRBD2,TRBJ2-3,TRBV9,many,TGTGCCAGCAGCGCGGGAGGGGGAATCACAGATACGCAGTATTTT,CASSAGGGITDTQYF
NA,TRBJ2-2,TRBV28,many,TGTGCCAGCAGTTTTTACGGGGAGCTGTTTTTT,CASSFYGELFF
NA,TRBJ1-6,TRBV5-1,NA,TGCGCCAGCAGAACGATTAATTCACCCCTCCACTTT,CASRTINSPLHF
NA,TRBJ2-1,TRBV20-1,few,TGCAGTGCTATCAGGTGGAGCAATGAGCAGTTCTTC,CSAIRWSNEQFF
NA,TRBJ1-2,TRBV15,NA,TGTGCCACCAGCAGAGACGGTGGCTACACCTTC,CATSRDGGYTF
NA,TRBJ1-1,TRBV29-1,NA,TGCTGCGTGGCGTTGAACACTGAAGCTTTCTTT,CCVALNTEAFF
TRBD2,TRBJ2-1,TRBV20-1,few,TGCAGTGCTAGGAAGGGGAGGGATTACAATGAGCAGTTCTTC,CSARKGRDYNEQFF
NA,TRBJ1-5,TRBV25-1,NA,TGTGCCAGCAGTGAATCAAAGGATCAGCCCCAGCATTTT,CASSESKDQPQHF
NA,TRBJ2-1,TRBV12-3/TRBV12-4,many,TGTGCCAGCAGCCTCGCCAGGGCCTACAATGAGCAGTTCTTC,CASSLARAYNEQFF
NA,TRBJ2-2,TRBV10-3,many,TGTGCCTCAAAAGGGACTTTCGATGTTGCGAACACCGGGGAGCTGTTTTTT,CASKGTFDVANTGELFF
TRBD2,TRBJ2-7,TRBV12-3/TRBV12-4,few,TGTGCCAGCAGTGGGCGGACTAGCGGGATGGCCGTCGAGCAGTACTTC,CASSGRTSGMAVEQYF
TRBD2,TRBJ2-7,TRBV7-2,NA,TGTGCCAGCAGCCAGGAGAGCGGGAGAAACGAGCAGTACTTC,CASSQESGRNEQYF
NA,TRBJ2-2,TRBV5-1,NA,TGCGCCAGCAGCTTCGACAGATTTGCCGGGGAGCTGTTTTTT,CASSFDRFAGELFF